The clone carrying this T cell receptor (beta chain) turned up a few times. Its matching antigen is unknown. The donors were part of the roughly 130-subject validation cohort, which stood apart from the approximately 670-subject first cohort. Data came from immunoSEQ multiplex PCR; TCRdb stores just in-frame clones and leaves some out. The sample has 65,000 to 75,000 clones, over 90% seen once. This sample is drawn from a study of cytomegalovirus exposure and HLA in healthy donors. The CDR3 has 15 residues. V was cut by 1 base and J by 3 bases, with 7 bases left in between. Looked up from germline, CDR1 is MGHRA and CDR2 is YSYEKL. Study-level results: The listing of roughly 160 TCR beta chains classed them as cytomegalovirus-associated.

Sample: PBMCs. This receptor was obtained from a man younger than 35 in good health and CMV-seropositive. This rearrangement joins TRBV4-1 to TRBJ2-6; no firm D call. This CDR3 is CASSQAGHGANVLTF. The CDR3 nucleotides are TGCGCCAGCAGCCAAGCTGGGCATGGGGCCAACGTCCTGACTTTC.